These 14 T cell receptor beta chains were sequenced from one sample in a study of tumor-infiltrating lymphocytes in primary liver carcinoma (dated by TCRdb to between 2016 and 2019). Sequenced using an Illumina HiSeq 2500. TCRbeta-specific cDNA was reverse-transcribed from approximately 460 ng total RNA using a constant-region primer and ProtoScript II reverse transcriptase. TCRbeta libraries were built with three nested multiplex PCR rounds, a slightly modified ARM-PCR procedure. Each of the first two PCR rounds ran for roughly 9 cycles and used multiplex TRBV1-TRBV30 forward primers together with a Cbeta reverse primer. The public reads were reanalyzed by TCRdb: fastp trimming at Q25, MiXCR alignment, in-frame beta chains only. Duplicate CDR3 protein sequences are folded into a single record with the most common DNA and genes. Counted in this sample were 250,000 to 350,000 distinct CDR3 sequences; roughly 60% of them appeared once. The top ten clones comprise 15% to 20% of the sample.

TRIzol reagent was used to extract blood RNA from unsorted whole blood, while the DNeasy Blood & Tissue kit provided the germline DNA. Sequencing input: peripheral blood. These receptors were collected from a woman in her twenties or thirties with primary liver carcinoma and hepatitis B virus infection.

This clonotype was detected ten times or more. The CDR3 sequence is CASSQVGSTRGFF. DNA for the CDR3: TGTGCCAGCAGCCAAGTCGGCTCGACGAGGGGGTTCTTC. The genes are TRBV14 and TRBJ2-1; D possibly matches TRBD1 or TRBD2 (5 bases each). This CDR3 is built from 13 residues. The germline gives CDR1 SGHDN, CDR2 FVKESK. The germline V and J ends were trimmed by 1 base and 15 bases, with 16 bases remaining between them.

The chain links TRBV7-9 to TRBJ2-1, with D perhaps being TRBD1 or TRBD2 (5 bases each). The CDR3 contains 16 residues. Looked up from germline, CDR1 is SEHNR and CDR2 is FQNEAQ (reference sequence). V lost 0 bases and J lost 3, with 12 bases in between. In DNA form, the CDR3 reads TGTGCCAGCAGCTTAGCGATGGGGGTTCACTACAATGAGCAGTTCTTC. This codes for CASSLAMGVHYNEQFF. The full variable domain, with the rest looked up from reference TRBV7-9 and TRBJ2-1, is DTGVSQNPRHKITKRGQNVTFRCDPISEHNRLYWYRQTLGQGPEFLTYFQNEAQLEKSRLLSDRFSAERPKGSFSTLEIQRTEQGDSAMYLCASSLAMGVHYNEQFFGPGTRLTVL.

The chain links TRBV6-1 to TRBJ2-7; no reliable D call. The CDR3 consists of 13 residues. Germline lookup yields CDR1 MNHNS and CDR2 SASEGT. Trimming shortened V by 1 base and J by 0 bases, and 4 bases separated the two germline ends. The CDR3 reads CASSEVLSYEQYF. DNA for the CDR3: TGTGCCAGCAGTGAAGTTCTCTCCTACGAGCAGTACTTC.

The CDR3 nucleotides are TGTGCCAGCAGCTTAGCCGAGGTCGGGGACGAGCAGTACTTC. It encodes CASSLAEVGDEQYF. V and J are TRBV7-9 and TRBJ2-7; TRBD2 is a possible D gene (5 bases). The germline V and J ends were trimmed by 0 bases and 5 bases, with 11 bases remaining between them. The germline CDR1 and CDR2 sequences are SEHNR and FQNEAQ (reference sequence). This CDR3 comprises 14 residues.

The chain employs TRBV6-2 or TRBV6-3 and TRBJ2-1; D not certain. The CDR3 consists of 13 residues. Germline values: CDR1 MNHEY, CDR2 SVGEGT. The V end was cut by 4 bases, the J end by 6 bases, with 10 bases between. The CDR3 loop reads CASSCVFPNEQFF. The CDR3 DNA follows: TGTGCCAGCAGTTGCGTATTTCCCAATGAGCAGTTCTTC.

For this clonotype: A much more abundant neighbour one base away suggests this may be a read error. The genes are TRBV4-1 and TRBJ2-7; 9 bases are a match to TRBD1. This CDR3 has 16 residues. Germline CDR1 reads MGHRA; CDR2 reads YSYEKL. The chain's CDR3 is CTSSQDKSGQGSEQYF. The CDR3, as DNA: TGCACCAGCAGCCAAGATAAGTCGGGACAGGGTAGCGAGCAGTACTTC.

There are many counts of this clonotype. The rearrangement joins TRBV4-2 to TRBJ2-3, with D hard to call. The CDR3 contains 16 residues. Germline V lookup: CDR1 LGHNA, CDR2 YNFKEQ. Trimming shortened V by 3 bases and J by 0 bases, and 13 bases separated the two germline ends. The CDR3 region is CASSQDRVGSTDTQYF. As DNA, the CDR3 is TGTGCCAGCAGCCAGGACCGGGTGGGGAGCACAGATACGCAGTATTTT.

As regards this clonotype: One base away lies a much larger clone, so this may be a sequencing read error. V usage is TRBV6-6 and J usage is TRBJ2-7; D unresolved. Germline V lookup: CDR1 MNHNY, CDR2 SVGAGI (reference sequence). The CDR3 runs 11 residues. The CDR3 region has the DNA TGTGCCAGCGGTTACTCGAACGAGCAGTACTTC. Translation gives CASGYSNEQYF.

In this sample, this clonotype turned up a few times. This chain connects TRBV28 to TRBJ1-2; the match to TRBD1 covers 9 bases. This CDR3 spans 14 amino acids. CDR1 and CDR2 (germline): MDHEN, SYDVKM. J was trimmed by 2 bases and V by 5 bases; bases with no gene match: 3. CDR3 nucleotides: TGTGCCAGCAGTGGGACAGGGACCAACTATGGCTACACCTTC. Its translation: CASSGTGTNYGYTF.

About this clonotype: A read error is possible here, since a much larger clone lies one base away. The chain is built from TRBV5-6 and TRBJ1-1, with D possibly matching TRBD1 (5 bases). This CDR3 comprises 14 residues. Trimming left V 2 bases short and J 11 bases short, with 19 bases between. The germline V gene encodes CDR1 SGHDT and CDR2 YYEEEE. CDR3 sequence reads: CASSFSDSASGAFF. The CDR3 DNA is TGTGCCAGCAGCTTTTCCGACAGTGCCTCGGGTGCTTTCTTT. Full variable domain (remainder filled in from reference TRBV5-6 and TRBJ1-1): DAGVTQSPTHLIKTRGQQVTLRCSPKSGHDTVSWYQQALGQGPQFIFQYYEEEERQRGNFPDRFSGHQFPNYSSELNVNALLLGDSALYLCASSFSDSASGAFFGQGTRLTVV.

Details on this clonotype: Sequence at one end of the junction differs from germline and may be a read error. The chain is built from TRBV11-2 and TRBJ2-3, with 8 bases lining up with TRBD1. Germline CDR1 and CDR2: SGHAT and FQNNGV. The length of the CDR3 is 15 residues. The CDR3 nucleotides are TGTGCAAGCAGCATTGGGGACAGGAGAGGGGATATGCAGTATTTT. Translation: CASSIGDRRGDMQYF.

Regarding this clonotype: Being one base from a much bigger clone, this may be a read error. J is TRBJ2-7 and V is TRBV6-2 or TRBV6-3; tentative D call: TRBD2 (5 bases). V lost 4 bases and J 0 bases, leaving 13 bases between the germline ends. CDR3 size: 15 residues. The germline CDR1 and CDR2 sequences are MNHEY and SVGEGT. The chain's CDR3 is CASSLLGEPSYEQYF. DNA for the CDR3: TGTGCCAGCAGTTTGCTGGGAGAACCCTCCTACGAGCAGTACTTC.

This chain uses TRBV4-1 with TRBJ2-6; no definite D call. CDR3 length: 18 residues. Germline V gives CDR1 MGHRA, CDR2 YSYEKL. The V and J ends lost 4 bases and 0 bases respectively, with 16 bases between them. The CDR3 bases are TGCGCCAGCAGCCCCCAGGTTGCGTGGTACTCTGGGGCCAACGTCCTGACTTTC. This encodes CASSPQVAWYSGANVLTF.

The genes are TRBV5-1 and TRBJ2-3, with D perhaps matching TRBD2 (5 bases). The CDR3 consists of 15 residues. In germline, CDR1 is SGHRS, CDR2 YFSETQ. The V and J ends lost 4 bases and 5 bases respectively, with 17 bases between them. The CDR3 DNA reads TGCGCCAGCAGCCTTTATTCTAGGGCGGGAGATACGCAGTATTTT. As protein: CASSLYSRAGDTQYF.